This record covers a single TCR beta chain. This specimen comes from a study of T cell changes during pregnancy in multiple sclerosis. Sequencing was performed with immunoSEQ multiplex PCR; in TCRdb, only in-frame clones are kept and a portion is missing. Among 100,000 or so clones listed, 75% to 95% were seen once. CDR3 length equals 12 residues. From germline, CDR1 is MDHEN and CDR2 SYDVKM. The V gene lost 6 bases and the J gene lost 8 bases, with 13 bases spanning the gap. This clonotype was obtained from a female donor with multiple sclerosis, enrolled in a pregnancy study. The material was peripheral blood, obtained in the second trimester of pregnancy. The chain couples TRBV28 to TRBJ1-1, with TRBD1 as a possible D gene (5 bases). The CDR3 loop is CASRTLQAEAFF. DNA of the CDR3: TGTGCCAGCAGGACCCTACAGGCGGAAGCTTTCTTT.